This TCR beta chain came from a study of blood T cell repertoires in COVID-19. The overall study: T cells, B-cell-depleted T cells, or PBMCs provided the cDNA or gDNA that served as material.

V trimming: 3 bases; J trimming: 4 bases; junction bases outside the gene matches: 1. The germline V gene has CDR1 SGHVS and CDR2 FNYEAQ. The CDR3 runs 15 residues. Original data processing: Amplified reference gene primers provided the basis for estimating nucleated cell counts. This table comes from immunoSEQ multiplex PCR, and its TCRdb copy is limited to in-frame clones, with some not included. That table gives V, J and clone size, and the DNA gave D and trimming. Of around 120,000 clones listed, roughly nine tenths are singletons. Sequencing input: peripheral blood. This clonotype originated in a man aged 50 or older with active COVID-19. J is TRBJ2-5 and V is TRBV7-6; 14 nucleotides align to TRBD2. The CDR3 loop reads CASSFGLAGGETQYF. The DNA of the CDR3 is TGTGCCAGCAGCTTTGGACTAGCGGGGGGAGAGACCCAGTACTTC.